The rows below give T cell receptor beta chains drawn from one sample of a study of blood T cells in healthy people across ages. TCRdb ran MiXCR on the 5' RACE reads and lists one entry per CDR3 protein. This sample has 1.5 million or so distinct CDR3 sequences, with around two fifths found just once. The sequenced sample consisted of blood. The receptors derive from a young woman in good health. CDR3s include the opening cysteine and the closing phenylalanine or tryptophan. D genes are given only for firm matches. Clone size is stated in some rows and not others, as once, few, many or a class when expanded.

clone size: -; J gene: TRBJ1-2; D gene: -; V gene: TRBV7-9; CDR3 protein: CASSYDRYGYTF; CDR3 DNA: TGTGCCAGCAGTTATGACCGCTATGGCTACACCTTC
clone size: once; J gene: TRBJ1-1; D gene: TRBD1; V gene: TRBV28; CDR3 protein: CASRSGTGGAWDTEAFF; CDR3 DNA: TGTGCCAGCAGGTCCGGGACAGGGGGCGCTTGGGACACTGAAGCTTTCTTT
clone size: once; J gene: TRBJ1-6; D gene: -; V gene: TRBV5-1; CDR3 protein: CASNGDGQTYNSPLHF; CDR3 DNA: TGCGCCAGCAACGGAGACGGACAGACCTATAATTCACCCCTCCACTTT
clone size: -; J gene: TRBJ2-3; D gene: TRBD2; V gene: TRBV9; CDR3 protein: CASSVVGSGSTDTQYF; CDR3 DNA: TGTGCCAGCAGCGTAGTTGGTAGCGGGAGCACAGATACGCAGTATTTT
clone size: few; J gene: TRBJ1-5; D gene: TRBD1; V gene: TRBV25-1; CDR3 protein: CASRGTAETNQPQHF; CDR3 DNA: TGTGCCAGCAGGGGGACAGCGGAAACGAATCAGCCCCAGCATTTT
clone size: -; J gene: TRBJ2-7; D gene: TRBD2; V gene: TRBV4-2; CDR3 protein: CASSQDLGSGSSYEQYF; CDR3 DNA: TGTGCCAGCAGCCAAGATCTGGGCAGCGGGAGCTCCTACGAGCAGTACTTC
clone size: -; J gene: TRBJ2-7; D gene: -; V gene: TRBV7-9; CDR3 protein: CASSPGLEPYEQYF; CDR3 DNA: TGTGCCAGCAGCCCGGGACTTGAGCCCTACGAGCAGTACTTC
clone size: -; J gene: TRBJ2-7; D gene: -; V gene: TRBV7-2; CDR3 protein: CASKPEGTSHSYEQYF; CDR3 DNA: TGTGCCAGCAAGCCGGAGGGGACTTCCCACTCCTACGAGCAGTACTTC
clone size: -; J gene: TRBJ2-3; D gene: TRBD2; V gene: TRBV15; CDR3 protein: CATSRSLAGGSTDTQYF; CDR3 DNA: TGTGCCACCAGCAGATCACTAGCGGGAGGGAGCACAGATACGCAGTATTTT
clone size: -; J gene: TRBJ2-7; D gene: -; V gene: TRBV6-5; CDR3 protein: CASSYSIATGPSEQYF; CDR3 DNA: TGTGCCAGCAGTTACTCGATTGCGACAGGCCCCTCAGAGCAGTACTTC
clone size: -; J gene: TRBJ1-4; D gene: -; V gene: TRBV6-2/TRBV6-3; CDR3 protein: CASSPDSLNEKLFF; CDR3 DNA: TGTGCCAGCAGCCCGGACAGCCTCAATGAAAAACTGTTTTTT
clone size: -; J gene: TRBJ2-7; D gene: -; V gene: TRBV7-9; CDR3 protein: CASSYRSMDYEQYF; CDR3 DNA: TGTGCCAGCAGCTATCGCTCGATGGATTACGAGCAGTACTTC
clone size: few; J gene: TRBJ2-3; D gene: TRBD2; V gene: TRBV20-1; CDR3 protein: CSAPGLAGGPGDTQYF; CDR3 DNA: TGCAGTGCGCCCGGACTAGCGGGAGGGCCCGGAGATACGCAGTATTTT
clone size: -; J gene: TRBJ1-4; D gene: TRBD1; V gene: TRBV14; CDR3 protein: CASSLKGAQFDEKLFF; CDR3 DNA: TGTGCCAGCAGCCTAAAGGGGGCACAGTTTGATGAAAAACTGTTTTTT
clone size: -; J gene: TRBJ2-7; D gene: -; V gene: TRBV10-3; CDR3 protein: CAISESMGYEQYF; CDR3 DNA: TGTGCCATCAGTGAGTCGATGGGCTACGAGCAGTACTTC
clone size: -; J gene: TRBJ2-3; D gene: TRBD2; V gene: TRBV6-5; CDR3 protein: CASNSGLARNTQYF; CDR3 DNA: TGTGCCAGCAACTCGGGACTAGCCCGGAATACGCAGTATTTT
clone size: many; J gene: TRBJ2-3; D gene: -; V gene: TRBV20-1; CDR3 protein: CSASFRDTQYF; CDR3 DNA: TGCAGTGCTAGTTTCCGAGATACGCAGTATTTT
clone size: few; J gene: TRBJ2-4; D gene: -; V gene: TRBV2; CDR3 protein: CASSANLDQYF; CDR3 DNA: TGTGCCAGCAGCGCGAACCTAGACCAGTACTTC
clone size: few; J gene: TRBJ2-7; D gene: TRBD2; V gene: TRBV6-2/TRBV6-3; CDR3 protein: CASSYKSGSYEQYF; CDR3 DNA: TGTGCCAGCAGTTATAAAAGCGGGAGCTACGAGCAGTACTTC
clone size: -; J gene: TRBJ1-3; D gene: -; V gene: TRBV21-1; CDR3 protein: CASSRTGKNTIYF; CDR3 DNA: TGTGCCAGCAGCAGGACAGGGAAGAACACCATATATTTT
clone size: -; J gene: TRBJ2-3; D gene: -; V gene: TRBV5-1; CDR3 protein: CASSLALDVSTDTQYF; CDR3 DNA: TGCGCCAGCAGCTTGGCCCTGGATGTAAGCACAGATACGCAGTATTTT
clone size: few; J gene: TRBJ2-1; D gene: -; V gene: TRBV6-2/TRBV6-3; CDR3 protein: CASSYKRPYSYNEQFF; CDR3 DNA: TGTGCCAGCAGTTACAAGCGCCCTTACTCCTACAATGAGCAGTTCTTC
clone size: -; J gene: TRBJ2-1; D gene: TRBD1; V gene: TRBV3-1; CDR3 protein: CASSHHRTGGANEQFF; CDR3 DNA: TGTGCCAGCAGCCACCACAGGACAGGGGGCGCGAATGAGCAGTTCTTC
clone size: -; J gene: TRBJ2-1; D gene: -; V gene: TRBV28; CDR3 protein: CASSSPPSRRAYNEQFF; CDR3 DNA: TGTGCCAGCAGTTCCCCCCCGAGTAGGCGTGCATACAATGAGCAGTTCTTC
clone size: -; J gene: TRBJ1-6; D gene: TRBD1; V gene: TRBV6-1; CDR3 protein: CASSQNLPTGAYNSPLHF; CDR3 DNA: TGTGCCAGCAGTCAAAACCTACCGACAGGGGCCTATAATTCACCCCTCCACTTT